These T cell receptor beta chains were read from a single sample in a study of blood T cells in healthy people across ages. TCRdb reanalysed the 5' RACE reads using MiXCR and keeps one entry per CDR3 protein. The profile shows around 1,500,000 distinct CDR3 sequences, over 25% of them singletons. Input material: blood. The receptors were gathered from a woman younger than 45 in good health. CDR3s include the opening cysteine and the closing phenylalanine or tryptophan. A D gene is named only where the DNA matches it firmly. Not all rows give a size; the values are once, few, many and, for expanded clones, a class.

D: -; V: TRBV6-5; J: TRBJ1-5; size: -; CDR3: CASRLTDQGPQHF; DNA: TGTGCCAGCAGATTGACAGACCAGGGGCCCCAGCATTTT
D: -; V: TRBV25-1; J: TRBJ2-5; size: -; CDR3: CASFGGGRAQYF; DNA: TGTGCCAGCTTTGGCGGTGGTCGGGCCCAGTACTTC
D: TRBD2; V: TRBV7-2; J: TRBJ2-3; size: many; CDR3: CASSFLAGAVDTQYF; DNA: TGTGCCAGCAGCTTTTTAGCGGGAGCAGTAGATACGCAGTATTTT
D: -; V: TRBV6-6; J: TRBJ2-1; size: many; CDR3: CASKADLSSYNEQFF; DNA: TGTGCCAGCAAGGCGGACCTCAGCTCCTACAATGAGCAGTTCTTC
D: -; V: TRBV12-3/TRBV12-4; J: TRBJ2-3; size: -; CDR3: CAGSWRGEDTQYF; DNA: TGTGCCGGCAGTTGGAGGGGAGAAGATACGCAGTATTTT
D: TRBD2; V: TRBV20-1; J: TRBJ2-1; size: few; CDR3: CSAPTLAGTSADEQFF; DNA: TGCAGTGCCCCTACCCTCGCCGGGACTAGCGCCGATGAGCAGTTCTTC
D: -; V: TRBV4-3; J: TRBJ1-1; size: -; CDR3: CASRLGVRLGTEAFF; DNA: TGCGCCAGCAGACTAGGTGTGAGGTTAGGCACTGAAGCTTTCTTT
D: TRBD2; V: TRBV27; J: TRBJ2-5; size: -; CDR3: CASSPLAAPGEQYF; DNA: TGTGCCAGCAGTCCTCTAGCGGCCCCCGGGGAGCAGTACTTC
D: TRBD2; V: TRBV20-1; J: TRBJ2-5; size: few; CDR3: CSSGGSRETQYF; DNA: TGCTCTAGCGGGGGGTCTAGAGAGACCCAGTACTTC
D: -; V: TRBV6-5; J: TRBJ2-7; size: -; CDR3: CASSRTVYNEQYF; DNA: TGTGCCAGCAGTCGGACAGTCTACAATGAGCAGTACTTC
D: -; V: TRBV27; J: TRBJ1-2; size: -; CDR3: CASSLSRSHYGYTF; DNA: TGTGCCAGCAGTTTGAGCAGATCGCACTATGGCTACACCTTC
D: TRBD1; V: TRBV5-6; J: TRBJ2-5; size: -; CDR3: CASSSSGQLKQYF; DNA: TGTGCCAGCAGCTCCTCGGGACAGCTGAAGCAGTACTTC
D: -; V: TRBV7-9; J: TRBJ2-5; size: few; CDR3: CASSFGPDQTQYF; DNA: TGTGCCAGCAGCTTTGGGCCAGACCAAACCCAGTACTTC
D: -; V: TRBV21-1; J: TRBJ2-7; size: -; CDR3: CASTRDRLYEQYF; DNA: TGTGCCAGCACACGGGACAGGCTCTACGAGCAGTACTTC